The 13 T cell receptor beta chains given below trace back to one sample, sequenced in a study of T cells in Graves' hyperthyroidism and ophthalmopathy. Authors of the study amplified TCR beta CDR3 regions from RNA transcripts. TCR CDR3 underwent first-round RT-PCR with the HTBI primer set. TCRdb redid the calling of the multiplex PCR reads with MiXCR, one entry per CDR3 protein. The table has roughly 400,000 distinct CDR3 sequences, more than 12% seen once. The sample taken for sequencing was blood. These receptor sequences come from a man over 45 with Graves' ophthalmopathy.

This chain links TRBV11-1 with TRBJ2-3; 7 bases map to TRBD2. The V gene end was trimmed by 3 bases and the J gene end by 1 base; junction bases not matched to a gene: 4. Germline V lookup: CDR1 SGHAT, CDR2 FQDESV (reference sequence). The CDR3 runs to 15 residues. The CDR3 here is CASSFHAGGTDTQYF. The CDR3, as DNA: TGTGCCAGCAGCTTCCATGCGGGAGGCACAGATACGCAGTATTTT. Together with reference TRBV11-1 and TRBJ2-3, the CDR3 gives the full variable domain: EAEVAQSPRYKITEKSQAVAFWCDPISGHATLYWYRQILGQGPELLVQFQDESVVDDSQLPKDRFSAERLKGVDSTLKIQPAELGDSAMYLCASSFHAGGTDTQYFGPGTRLTVL.

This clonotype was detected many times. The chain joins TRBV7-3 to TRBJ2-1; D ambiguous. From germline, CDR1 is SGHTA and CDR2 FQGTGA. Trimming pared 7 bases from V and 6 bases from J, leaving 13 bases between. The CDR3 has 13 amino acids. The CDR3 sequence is CASTPSGSNEQFF. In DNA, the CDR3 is TGTGCCAGCACCCCATCGGGCTCCAATGAGCAGTTCTTC.

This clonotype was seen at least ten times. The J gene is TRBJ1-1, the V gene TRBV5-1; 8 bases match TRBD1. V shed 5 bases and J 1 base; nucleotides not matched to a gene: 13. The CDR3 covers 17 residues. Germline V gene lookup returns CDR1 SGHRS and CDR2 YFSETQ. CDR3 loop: CASSPGGARGPNTEAFF. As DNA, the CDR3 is TGCGCCAGCAGTCCTGGGGGGGCCAGGGGGCCGAACACTGAAGCTTTCTTT.

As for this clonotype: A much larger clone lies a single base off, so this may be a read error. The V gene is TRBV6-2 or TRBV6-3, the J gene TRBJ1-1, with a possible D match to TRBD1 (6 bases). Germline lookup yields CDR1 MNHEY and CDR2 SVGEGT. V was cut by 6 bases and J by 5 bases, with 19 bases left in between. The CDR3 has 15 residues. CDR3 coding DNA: TGTGCCAGCAGGGGATTTAGCCTGAGGGGGACTGAAGCTTTCTTT. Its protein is CASRGFSLRGTEAFF.

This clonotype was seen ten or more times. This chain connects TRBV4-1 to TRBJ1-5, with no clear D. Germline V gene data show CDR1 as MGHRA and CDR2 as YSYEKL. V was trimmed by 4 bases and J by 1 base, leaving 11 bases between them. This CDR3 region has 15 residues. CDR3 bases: TGCGCCAGCAGCCTGGACCAGGTGAGCAATCAGCCCCAGCATTTT. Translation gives CASSLDQVSNQPQHF.

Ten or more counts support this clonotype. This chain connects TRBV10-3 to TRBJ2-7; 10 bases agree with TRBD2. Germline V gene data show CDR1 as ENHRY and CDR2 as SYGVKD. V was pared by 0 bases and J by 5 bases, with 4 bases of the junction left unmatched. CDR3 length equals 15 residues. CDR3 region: CAISESPTSGNEQYF. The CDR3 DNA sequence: TGTGCCATCAGTGAGTCGCCTACTAGCGGGAACGAGCAGTACTTC.

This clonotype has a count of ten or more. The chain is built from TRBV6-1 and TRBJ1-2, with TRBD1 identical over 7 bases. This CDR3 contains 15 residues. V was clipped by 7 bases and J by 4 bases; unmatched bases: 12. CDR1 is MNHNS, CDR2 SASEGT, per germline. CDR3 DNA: TGTGCCAGCACCAGGGGGACACGCAACCTCTATGGCTACACCTTC. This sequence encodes CASTRGTRNLYGYTF.

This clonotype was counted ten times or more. In DNA form, the CDR3 reads TGTGCCAGCAGCTTACGTGCTGGCAGGGGCACCGGGGAGCTGTTTTTT. It specifies CASSLRAGRGTGELFF. The rearrangement joins TRBV7-2 to TRBJ2-2, with D perhaps matching TRBD1 (6 bases). Trimming pared 2 bases from V and 4 bases from J, leaving 14 bases between. Per the germline V gene, CDR1 is SGHTA and CDR2 is FQGNSA. This CDR3 spans 16 amino acids.

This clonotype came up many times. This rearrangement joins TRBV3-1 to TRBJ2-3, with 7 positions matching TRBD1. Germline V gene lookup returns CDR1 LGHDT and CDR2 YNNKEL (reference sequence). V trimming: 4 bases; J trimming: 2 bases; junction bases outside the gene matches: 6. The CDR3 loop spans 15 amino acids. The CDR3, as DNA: TGTGCCAGCAGCCCACGGGACAGCCTCACAGATACGCAGTATTTT. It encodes CASSPRDSLTDTQYF.

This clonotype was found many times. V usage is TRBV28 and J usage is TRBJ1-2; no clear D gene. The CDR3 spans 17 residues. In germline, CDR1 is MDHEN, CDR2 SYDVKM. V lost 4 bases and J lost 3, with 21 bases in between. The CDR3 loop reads CASSSLIRPPHYYGYTF. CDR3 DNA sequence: TGTGCCAGCAGTTCCTTGATTCGCCCCCCACATTACTATGGCTACACCTTC.

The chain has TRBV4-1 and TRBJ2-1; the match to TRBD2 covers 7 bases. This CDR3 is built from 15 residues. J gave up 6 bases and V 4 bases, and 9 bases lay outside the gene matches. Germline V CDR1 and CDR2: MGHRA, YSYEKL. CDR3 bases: TGCGCCAGCAGCCCCCCCCTGACTAGCAGCAATGAGCAGTTCTTC. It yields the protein CASSPPLTSSNEQFF.

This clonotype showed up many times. The CDR3 is CASSLVPGLSSGELFF. The CDR3 coding sequence is TGTGCCAGCAGCTTAGTTCCCGGACTTTCGAGCGGGGAGCTGTTTTTT. V usage is TRBV11-2 and J usage is TRBJ2-2, with a possible D match to TRBD2 (5 bases). Germline-derived CDR1 and CDR2 are SGHAT and FQNNGV. This CDR3 has 16 amino acids. With 1 base removed from V and 7 bases from J, the gap between germline ends came to 16 bases.

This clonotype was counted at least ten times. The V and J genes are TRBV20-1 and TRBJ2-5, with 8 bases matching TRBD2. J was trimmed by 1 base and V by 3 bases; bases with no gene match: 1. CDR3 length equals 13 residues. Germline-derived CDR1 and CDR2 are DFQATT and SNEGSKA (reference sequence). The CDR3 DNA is TGCAGTGCTAGTGGGACTAGCCAAGAGACCCAGTACTTC. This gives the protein CSASGTSQETQYF.